These T cell receptor beta chains were read from a single sample in a study of OX40 agonist ivuxolimab in advanced cancers. The repertoire was sequenced with immunoSEQ multiplex PCR; TCRdb's copy has only in-frame clones and lacks some. The data show tens of thousands of clones, approximately 90% seen once. Source: CD4+ or CD8+ T cells sorted from blood, taken in a trial of the OX40 agonist ivuxolimab. The receptors derive from an adult with an advanced solid tumor such as melanoma, head and neck, liver or kidney cancer. Each CDR3 is given with its conserved first and last residue. Clone size is not always given. Where it is, it says once, few, many or a class for expanded clones.

size | J | V | length | CDR3
NA | TRBJ1-1 | TRBV11-2 | 14 | CASSRTVEYTEAFF
NA | TRBJ2-5 | TRBV10-3 | 14 | CAISGLAGDETQYF
few | TRBJ1-2 | TRBV4-1 | 14 | CASSQESQTLGYTF
NA | TRBJ2-2 | TRBV6-4 | 14 | CASRPQMGTGELFF
few | TRBJ2-3 | TRBV5-1 | 17 | CASSRTTSGGNTDTQYF
NA | TRBJ1-5 | TRBV15 | 15 | CATSREPDRSQPQHF
NA | TRBJ2-7 | TRBV27 | 14 | CASSWDRGGYEQYF
NA | TRBJ1-2 | TRBV14 | 16 | CASSQAGLGPSYGYTF
NA | TRBJ1-1 | TRBV28 | 12 | CASSSGPFETFF
NA | TRBJ2-5 | TRBV6-6 | 15 | CASIQGLRNQETQYF